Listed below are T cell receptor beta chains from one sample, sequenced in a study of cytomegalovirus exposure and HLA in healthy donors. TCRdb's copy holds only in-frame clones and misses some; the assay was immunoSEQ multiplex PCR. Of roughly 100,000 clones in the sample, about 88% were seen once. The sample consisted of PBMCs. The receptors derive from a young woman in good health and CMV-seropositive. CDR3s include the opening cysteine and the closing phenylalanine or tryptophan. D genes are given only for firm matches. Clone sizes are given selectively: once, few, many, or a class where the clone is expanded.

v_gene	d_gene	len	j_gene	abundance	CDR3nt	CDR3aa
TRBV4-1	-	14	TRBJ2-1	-	TGCGCCAGCAGCCTCCGGGACAACTACAATGAGCAGTTCTTC	CASSLRDNYNEQFF
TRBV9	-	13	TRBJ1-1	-	TGTGCCAGCAGCGTAGAACCAGAACAGGAAGCTTTCTTT	CASSVEPEQEAFF
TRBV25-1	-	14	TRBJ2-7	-	TGTGCCAGCAGTGGGGGCCCCACCTCCTACGAGCAGTACTTC	CASSGGPTSYEQYF
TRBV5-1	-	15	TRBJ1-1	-	TGCGCCAGCAGCTCCCCCCCTGGCGGGAACACTGAAGCTTTCTTT	CASSSPPGGNTEAFF
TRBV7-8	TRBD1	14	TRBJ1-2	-	TGTGCCAGCAGCTTTCGGACAGGGACGAGGGGCTACACCTTC	CASSFRTGTRGYTF
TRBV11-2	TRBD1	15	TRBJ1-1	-	TGTGCCAGCAAACAGGGGGGAGGAGGGTTCGCTGAAGCTTTCTTT	CASKQGGGGFAEAFF
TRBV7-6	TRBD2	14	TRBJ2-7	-	TGTGCCAGCAGCCCGGGAGGGCGGGCCTACGAGCAGTACTTC	CASSPGGRAYEQYF
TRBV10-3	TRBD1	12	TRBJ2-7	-	TGTGCCACCGCCGGGACAGGGAACGAGCAGTACTTC	CATAGTGNEQYF
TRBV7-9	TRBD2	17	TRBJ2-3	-	TGTGCCAGCAGCTTAGCGTCGCGGGAGGGCCGGCTAGATACGCAGTATTTT	CASSLASREGRLDTQYF
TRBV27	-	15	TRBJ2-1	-	TGTGCCAGCAGTTACCGGGACAATCCCTACAATGAGCAGTTCTTC	CASSYRDNPYNEQFF
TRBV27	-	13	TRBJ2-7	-	TGTGCCAGCAGTTTTGGGGGGACCTACGAGCAGTACTTC	CASSFGGTYEQYF
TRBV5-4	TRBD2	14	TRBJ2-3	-	TGTGCCAGCAGCCCTAGCGGAAGCACAGATACGCAGTATTTT	CASSPSGSTDTQYF
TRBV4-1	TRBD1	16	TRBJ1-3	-	TGCGCCAGCAGCCAGGCAGGGGGCTCCTCTGGAAACACCATATATTTT	CASSQAGGSSGNTIYF
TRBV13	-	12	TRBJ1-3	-	TGTGCCAGCCACGGAGGAGGAAACACCATATATTTT	CASHGGGNTIYF
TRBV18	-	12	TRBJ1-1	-	TGTGCCAGCTCCCGAACCCGGGAAGAAGCTTTCTTT	CASSRTREEAFF
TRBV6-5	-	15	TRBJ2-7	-	TGTGCCAGCAGTTACTCGATGGTAGGGGCCTACGAGCAGTACTTC	CASSYSMVGAYEQYF
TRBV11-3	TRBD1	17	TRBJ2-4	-	TGTGCCAGCAGCTCCGGACAGGGGAAGAGGGCCAAAAACATTCAGTACTTC	CASSSGQGKRAKNIQYF
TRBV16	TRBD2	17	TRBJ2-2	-	TGTGCCAGCAGCCAATCAAGCCACGGGAGGTCGGGCGGGGAGCTGTTTTTT	CASSQSSHGRSGGELFF
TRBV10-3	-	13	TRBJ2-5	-	TGTGCCATCAGTGAATCCCCGGGGGAGACCCAGTACTTC	CAISESPGETQYF
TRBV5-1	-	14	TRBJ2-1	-	TGCGCCAGCAGCCTGGGACTGGTTAACAATGAGCAGTTCTTC	CASSLGLVNNEQFF
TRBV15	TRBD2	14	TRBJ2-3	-	TGTGCCACCAGCAGAGAATCTAGCGGAGATACGCAGTATTTT	CATSRESSGDTQYF
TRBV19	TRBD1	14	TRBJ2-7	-	TGTGCCAGTAGGCCGGGACAGATCTCTTACGAGCAGTACTTC	CASRPGQISYEQYF
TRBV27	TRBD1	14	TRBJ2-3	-	TGTGCCAGCAGCCGGGACAGTGAGGGAGATACGCAGTATTTT	CASSRDSEGDTQYF
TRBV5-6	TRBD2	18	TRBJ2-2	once	TGTGCCAGCAGCTCCCTATCTAGCGGGAAAAAAAACACCGGGGAGCTGTTTTTT	CASSSLSSGKKNTGELFF
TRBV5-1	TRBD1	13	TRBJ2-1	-	TGCGCCAGCAGCTTGGCAGGGGGCAATGAGCAGTTCTTC	CASSLAGGNEQFF
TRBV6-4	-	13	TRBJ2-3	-	TGTGCCAGCAGTCCCAGGCCATCAGATACGCAGTATTTT	CASSPRPSDTQYF
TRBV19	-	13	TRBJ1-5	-	TGTGCCAGTAGTATAGGGGCCACTCAGCCCCAGCATTTT	CASSIGATQPQHF
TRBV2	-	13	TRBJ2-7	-	TGTGCCAGCAGGTCCGGGACATACTACGAGCAGTACTTC	CASRSGTYYEQYF
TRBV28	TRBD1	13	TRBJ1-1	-	TGTGCCAGCATTGGACAGGGAGACACTGAAGCTTTCTTT	CASIGQGDTEAFF
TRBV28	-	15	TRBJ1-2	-	TGTGCCAGCAGTTTATTGACAGCTAGGGATTATGGCTACACCTTC	CASSLLTARDYGYTF
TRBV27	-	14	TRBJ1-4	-	TGTGCCAGCAGTTTACGAGAGGGGGTGGCAAAACTGTTTTTT	CASSLREGVAKLFF
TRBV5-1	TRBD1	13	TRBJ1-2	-	TGCGCCAGCAGCCAGGGGGTAATCTATGGCTACACCTTC	CASSQGVIYGYTF
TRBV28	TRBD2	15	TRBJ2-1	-	TGTGCCAGCCCCCCCTCAGCGGGAAGGGGCAATGAGCAGTTCTTC	CASPPSAGRGNEQFF
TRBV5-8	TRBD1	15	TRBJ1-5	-	TGTGCCAGCAGCTTTCGCGGGACAGGGAAACAGCCCCAGCATTTT	CASSFRGTGKQPQHF
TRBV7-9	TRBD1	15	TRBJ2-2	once	TGTGCCAGCAGCTTGACAGGGGGTGGGACCGGGGAGCTGTTTTTT	CASSLTGGGTGELFF
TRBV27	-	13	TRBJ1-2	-	TGTGCCAGCAGTTCCCAGGGGAGAGATGGCTACACCTTC	CASSSQGRDGYTF
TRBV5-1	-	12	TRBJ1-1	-	TGCGCCAGCGCTCAGGGCAACACTGAAGCTTTCTTT	CASAQGNTEAFF
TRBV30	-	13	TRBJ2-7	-	TGTGCCTGGAGCCTCCCAAGCGGTTACGAGCAGTACTTC	CAWSLPSGYEQYF
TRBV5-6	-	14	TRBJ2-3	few	TGTGCCAGCAGCTTGTCCCCTTCCACAGATACGCAGTATTTT	CASSLSPSTDTQYF
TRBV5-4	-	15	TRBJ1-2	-	TGTGCCAGCAGCTTGGTCGGCAGCACAGTCTATGGCTACACCTTC	CASSLVGSTVYGYTF
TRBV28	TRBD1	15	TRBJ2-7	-	TGTGCCAGCAGTTTAGTCGATACAGGGGGCTACGAGCAGTACTTC	CASSLVDTGGYEQYF
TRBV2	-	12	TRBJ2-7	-	TGTGCCAGCACTGAGAGCGACTACGAGCAGTACTTC	CASTESDYEQYF